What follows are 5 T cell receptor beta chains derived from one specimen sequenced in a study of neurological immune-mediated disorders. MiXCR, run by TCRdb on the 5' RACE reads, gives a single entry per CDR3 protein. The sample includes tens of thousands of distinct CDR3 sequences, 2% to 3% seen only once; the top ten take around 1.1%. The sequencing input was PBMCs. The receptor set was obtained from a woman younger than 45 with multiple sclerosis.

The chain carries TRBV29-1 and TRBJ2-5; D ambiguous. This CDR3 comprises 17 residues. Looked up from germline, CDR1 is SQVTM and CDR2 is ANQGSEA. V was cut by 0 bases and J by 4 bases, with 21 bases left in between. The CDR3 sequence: CSVEDLLSAPYGETQYF. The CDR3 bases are TGCAGCGTTGAAGATCTATTGAGCGCACCTTATGGAGAGACCCAGTACTTC.

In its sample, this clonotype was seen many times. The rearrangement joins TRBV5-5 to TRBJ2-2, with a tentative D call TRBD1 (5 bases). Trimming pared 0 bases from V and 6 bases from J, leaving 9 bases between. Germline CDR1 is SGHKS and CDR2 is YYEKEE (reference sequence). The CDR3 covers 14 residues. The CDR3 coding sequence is TGTGCCAGCAGCTTGGGCAGGGAAGCCGGGGAGCTGTTTTTT. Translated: CASSLGREAGELFF. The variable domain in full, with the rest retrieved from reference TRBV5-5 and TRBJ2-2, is DAGVTQSPTHLIKTRGQQVTLRCSPISGHKSVSWYQQVLGQGPQFIFQYYEKEERGRGNFPDRFSARQFPNYSSELNVNALLLGDSALYLCASSLGREAGELFFGEGSRLTVL.

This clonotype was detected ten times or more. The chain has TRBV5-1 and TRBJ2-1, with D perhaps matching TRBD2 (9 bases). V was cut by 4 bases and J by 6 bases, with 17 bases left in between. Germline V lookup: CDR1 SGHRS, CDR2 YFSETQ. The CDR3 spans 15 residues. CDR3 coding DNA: TGCGCCAGCAGCCTAGCGGGACAGGAAATCAATGAGCAGTTCTTC. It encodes CASSLAGQEINEQFF.

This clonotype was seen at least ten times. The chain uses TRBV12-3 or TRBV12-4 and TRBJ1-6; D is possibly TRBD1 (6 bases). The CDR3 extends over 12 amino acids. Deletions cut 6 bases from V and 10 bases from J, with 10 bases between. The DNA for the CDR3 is TGTGCCAGCAGAAACAGGGCCTCACCCCTCCACTTT. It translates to CASRNRASPLHF.

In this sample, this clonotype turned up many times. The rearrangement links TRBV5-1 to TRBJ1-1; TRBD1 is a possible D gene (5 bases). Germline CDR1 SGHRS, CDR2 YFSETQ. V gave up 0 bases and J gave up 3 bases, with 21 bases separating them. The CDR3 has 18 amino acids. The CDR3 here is CASSLDATGAGWDTEAFF. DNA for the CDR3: TGCGCCAGCAGCTTGGACGCAACAGGTGCGGGATGGGACACTGAAGCTTTCTTT.